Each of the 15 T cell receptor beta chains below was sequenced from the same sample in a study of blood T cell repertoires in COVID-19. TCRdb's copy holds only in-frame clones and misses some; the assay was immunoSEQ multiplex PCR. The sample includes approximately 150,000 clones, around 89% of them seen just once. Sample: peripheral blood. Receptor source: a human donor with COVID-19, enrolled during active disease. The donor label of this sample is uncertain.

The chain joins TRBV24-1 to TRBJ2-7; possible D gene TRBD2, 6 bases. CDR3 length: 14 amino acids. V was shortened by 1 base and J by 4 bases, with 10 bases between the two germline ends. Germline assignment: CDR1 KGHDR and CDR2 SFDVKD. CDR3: CATSDFGGTYEQYF. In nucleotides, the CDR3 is TGTGCCACCAGTGATTTCGGGGGAACTTACGAGCAGTACTTC.

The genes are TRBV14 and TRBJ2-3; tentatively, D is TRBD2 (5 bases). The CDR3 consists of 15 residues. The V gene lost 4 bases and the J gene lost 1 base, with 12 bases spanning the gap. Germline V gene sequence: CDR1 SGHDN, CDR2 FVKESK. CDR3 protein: CASSRSGVGTDTQYF. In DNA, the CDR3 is TGTGCCAGCAGCCGATCCGGGGTGGGCACAGATACGCAGTATTTT.

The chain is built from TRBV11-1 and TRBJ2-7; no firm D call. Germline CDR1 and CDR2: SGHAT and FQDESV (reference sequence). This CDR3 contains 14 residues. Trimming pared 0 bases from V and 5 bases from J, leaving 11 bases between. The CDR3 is CASSLARNRDEQYF. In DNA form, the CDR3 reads TGTGCCAGCAGCTTAGCTCGGAATCGGGACGAGCAGTACTTC.

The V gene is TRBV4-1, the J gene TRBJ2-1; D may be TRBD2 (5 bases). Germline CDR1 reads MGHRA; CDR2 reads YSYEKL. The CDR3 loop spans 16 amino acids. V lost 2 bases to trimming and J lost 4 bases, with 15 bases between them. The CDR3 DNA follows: TGCGCCAGCAGCCAAATCCTGGGAGTGGGGTACAATGAGCAGTTCTTC. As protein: CASSQILGVGYNEQFF.

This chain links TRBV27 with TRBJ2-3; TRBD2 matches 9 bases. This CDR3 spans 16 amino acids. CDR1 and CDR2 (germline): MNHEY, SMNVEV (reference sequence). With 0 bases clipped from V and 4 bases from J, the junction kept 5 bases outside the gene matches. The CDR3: CASSLSASGVADTQYF. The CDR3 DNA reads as TGTGCCAGCAGTTTATCGGCTAGCGGGGTGGCAGATACGCAGTATTTT.

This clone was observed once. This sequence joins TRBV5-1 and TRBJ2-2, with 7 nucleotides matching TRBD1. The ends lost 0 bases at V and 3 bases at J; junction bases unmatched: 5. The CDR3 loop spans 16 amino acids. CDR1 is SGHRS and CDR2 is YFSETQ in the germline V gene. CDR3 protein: CASSLGQGADTGELFF. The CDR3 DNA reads TGCGCCAGCAGCTTGGGACAGGGTGCGGACACCGGGGAGCTGTTTTTT. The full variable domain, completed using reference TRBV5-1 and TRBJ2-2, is KAGVTQTPRYLIKTRGQQVTLSCSPISGHRSVSWYQQTPGQGLQFLFEYFSETQRNKGNFPGRFSGRQFSNSRSEMNVSTLELGDSALYLCASSLGQGADTGELFFGEGSRLTVL.

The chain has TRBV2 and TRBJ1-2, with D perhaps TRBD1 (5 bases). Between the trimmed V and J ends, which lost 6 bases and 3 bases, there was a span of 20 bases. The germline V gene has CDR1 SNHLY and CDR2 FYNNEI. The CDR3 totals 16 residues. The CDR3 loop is CASRAPGIRNYYGYTF. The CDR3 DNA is TGTGCCAGCAGGGCACCAGGGATACGGAATTACTATGGCTACACCTTC. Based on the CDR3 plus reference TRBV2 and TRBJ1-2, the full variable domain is EPEVTQTPSHQVTQMGQEVILRCVPISNHLYFYWYRQILGQKVEFLVSFYNNEISEKSEIFDDQFSVERPDGSNFTLKIRSTKLEDSAMYFCASRAPGIRNYYGYTFGSGTRLTVV.

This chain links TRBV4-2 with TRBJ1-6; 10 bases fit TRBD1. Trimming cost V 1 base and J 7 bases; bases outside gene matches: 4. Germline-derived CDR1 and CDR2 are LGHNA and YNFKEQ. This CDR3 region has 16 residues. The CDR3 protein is CASSQAGQGVNSPLHF. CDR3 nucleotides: TGTGCCAGCAGCCAAGCAGGACAGGGGGTCAATTCACCCCTCCACTTT.

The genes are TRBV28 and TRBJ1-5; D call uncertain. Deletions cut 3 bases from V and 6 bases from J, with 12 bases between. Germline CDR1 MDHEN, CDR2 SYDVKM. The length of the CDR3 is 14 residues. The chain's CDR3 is CASSFAGLGQPQHF. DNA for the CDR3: TGTGCCAGCAGTTTTGCGGGGTTGGGTCAGCCCCAGCATTTT.

The CDR3 loop is CASSGVGYEQYF. In DNA form, the CDR3 reads TGTGCCAGCTCCGGGGTGGGGTATGAGCAGTACTTC. This chain joins TRBV12-3 or TRBV12-4 and TRBJ2-7; maybe TRBD2 (5 bases). CDR3 length equals 12 residues. V was shortened by 8 bases and J by 7 bases, with 15 bases between the two germline ends.

CDR3 amino acids: CASSERENTEAFF. CDR3 sequence (DNA): TGTGCCAGCAGTGAGAGAGAGAACACTGAAGCTTTCTTT. This chain connects TRBV6-4 to TRBJ1-1; D not resolved. The CDR3 spans 13 residues. V lost 3 bases, J lost 1 base, and 6 bases lay in between. Germline assignment: CDR1 MRHNA and CDR2 SNTAGT.

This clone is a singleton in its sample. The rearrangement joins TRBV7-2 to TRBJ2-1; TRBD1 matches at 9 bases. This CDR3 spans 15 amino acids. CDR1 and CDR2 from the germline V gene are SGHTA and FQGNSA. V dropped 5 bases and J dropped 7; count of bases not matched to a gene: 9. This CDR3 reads CASSPQTGTGNEQFF. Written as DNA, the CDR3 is TGTGCCAGCAGCCCACAAACCGGGACAGGGAATGAGCAGTTCTTC.

The CDR3 nucleotides are TGCAGTGCTAGTCTGGTGGGGACCGTGAGGTCGTGGGGAGGGCAGCCCCAGCATTTT. Protein product: CSASLVGTVRSWGGQPQHF. This chain connects TRBV20-1 to TRBJ1-5; D perhaps matches TRBD1 (5 bases). V lost 3 bases to trimming and J lost 7 bases, with 31 bases between them. CDR1 is DFQATT, CDR2 SNEGSKA, per germline (reference sequence). The CDR3 has 19 amino acids.

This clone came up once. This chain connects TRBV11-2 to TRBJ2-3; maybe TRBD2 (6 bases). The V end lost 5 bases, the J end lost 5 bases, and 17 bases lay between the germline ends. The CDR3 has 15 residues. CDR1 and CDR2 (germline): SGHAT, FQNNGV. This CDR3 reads CASSLRGGTGDTQYF. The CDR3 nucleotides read TGTGCCAGCAGCCTCCGCGGAGGGACGGGAGATACGCAGTATTTT.

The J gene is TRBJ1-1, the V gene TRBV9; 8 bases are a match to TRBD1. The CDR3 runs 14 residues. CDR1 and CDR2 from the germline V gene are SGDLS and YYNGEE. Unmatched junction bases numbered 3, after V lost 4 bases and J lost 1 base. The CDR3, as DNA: TGTGCCAGCAGCCCTGGGACAGGGAACACTGAAGCTTTCTTT. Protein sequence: CASSPGTGNTEAFF.